This is a list of T cell receptor beta chains from one sample in a study of cytomegalovirus exposure and HLA in healthy donors. Profiled with immunoSEQ multiplex PCR; TCRdb holds only in-frame clones, not every one. The data show 100,000 to 120,000 clones, about 73% seen once. Sequenced sample: PBMCs. All receptors come from a woman between 25 and 40 years old in good health and CMV-seronegative. Each CDR3 is given with its conserved first and last residue. Fields, in order: D gene, clone size, J gene, CDR3 length, V gene, CDR3 protein, CDR3 DNA. The D gene is left open where the match is weak. For some rows the clone size is stated as once, few or many, or as a class when expanded; others skip it.

D gene: NA; clone size: NA; J gene: TRBJ2-7; CDR3 length: 16; V gene: TRBV6-6; CDR3 protein: CASSYSIAARGYEQYF; CDR3 DNA: TGTGCCAGCAGTTACTCGATAGCTGCCAGGGGTTACGAGCAGTACTTC
D gene: TRBD1; clone size: NA; J gene: TRBJ2-5; CDR3 length: 16; V gene: TRBV7-9; CDR3 protein: CASSLAETGGHETQYF; CDR3 DNA: TGTGCCAGCAGCTTAGCCGAGACAGGGGGACACGAGACCCAGTACTTC
D gene: NA; clone size: NA; J gene: TRBJ1-1; CDR3 length: 13; V gene: TRBV6-1; CDR3 protein: CASRQNPNTEAFF; CDR3 DNA: TGTGCCAGCAGACAGAATCCGAACACTGAAGCTTTCTTT
D gene: TRBD2; clone size: NA; J gene: TRBJ2-7; CDR3 length: 17; V gene: TRBV30; CDR3 protein: CAWWIGLAGGNSYEQYF; CDR3 DNA: TGTGCCTGGTGGATAGGTCTAGCGGGGGGTAACTCCTACGAGCAGTACTTC
D gene: NA; clone size: NA; J gene: TRBJ1-6; CDR3 length: 15; V gene: TRBV4-1; CDR3 protein: CASSQVETDNSPLHF; CDR3 DNA: TGCGCCAGCAGCCAAGTAGAGACAGATAATTCACCCCTCCACTTT
D gene: NA; clone size: once; J gene: TRBJ1-1; CDR3 length: 15; V gene: TRBV12-5; CDR3 protein: CASGRGAGAGTEAFF; CDR3 DNA: TGTGCTAGTGGCCGAGGGGCGGGGGCGGGCACTGAAGCTTTCTTT
D gene: TRBD2; clone size: NA; J gene: TRBJ2-1; CDR3 length: 13; V gene: TRBV19; CDR3 protein: CASSAGLVNEQFF; CDR3 DNA: TGTGCCAGTAGTGCCGGACTAGTCAATGAGCAGTTCTTC
D gene: TRBD1; clone size: NA; J gene: TRBJ1-3; CDR3 length: 15; V gene: TRBV6-5; CDR3 protein: CASSQDRGPGNTIYF; CDR3 DNA: TGTGCCAGCAGTCAGGACAGGGGGCCTGGAAACACCATATATTTT
D gene: TRBD2; clone size: NA; J gene: TRBJ2-7; CDR3 length: 17; V gene: TRBV4-3; CDR3 protein: CASSQDVGGLSSYEQYF; CDR3 DNA: TGCGCCAGCAGCCAAGATGTGGGGGGGTTAAGCTCCTACGAGCAGTACTTC
D gene: NA; clone size: once; J gene: TRBJ1-3; CDR3 length: 13; V gene: TRBV28; CDR3 protein: CASGTYSGNTIYF; CDR3 DNA: TGTGCCAGCGGGACATACTCTGGAAACACCATATATTTT
D gene: NA; clone size: NA; J gene: TRBJ1-5; CDR3 length: 14; V gene: TRBV30; CDR3 protein: CAWSSGVTEEPQHF; CDR3 DNA: TGTGCCTGGTCGTCCGGGGTTACAGAGGAGCCCCAGCATTTT
D gene: TRBD2; clone size: NA; J gene: TRBJ2-7; CDR3 length: 13; V gene: TRBV25-1; CDR3 protein: CASSDETGTSVYF; CDR3 DNA: TGTGCCAGCAGTGACGAAACCGGGACTAGCGTGTACTTC
D gene: NA; clone size: NA; J gene: TRBJ1-6; CDR3 length: 14; V gene: TRBV7-3; CDR3 protein: CASSLLANNSPLHF; CDR3 DNA: TGTGCCAGCAGCTTATTGGCCAATAATTCACCCCTCCACTTT
D gene: TRBD2; clone size: NA; J gene: TRBJ2-1; CDR3 length: 15; V gene: TRBV15; CDR3 protein: CATSRLAGEQNEQFF; CDR3 DNA: TGTGCCACCAGCAGACTAGCGGGGGAACAGAATGAGCAGTTCTTC
D gene: TRBD2; clone size: NA; J gene: TRBJ2-7; CDR3 length: 13; V gene: TRBV7-2; CDR3 protein: CASSPGGAYEQYF; CDR3 DNA: TGTGCCAGCAGCCCCGGGGGGGCCTACGAGCAGTACTTC
D gene: NA; clone size: NA; J gene: TRBJ1-6; CDR3 length: 16; V gene: TRBV6-5; CDR3 protein: CASSYSRVRNNSPLHF; CDR3 DNA: TGTGCCAGCAGTTACTCCAGGGTTAGGAATAATTCACCCCTCCACTTT
D gene: TRBD1; clone size: NA; J gene: TRBJ2-7; CDR3 length: 14; V gene: TRBV7-8; CDR3 protein: CASSSPGQIIEQYF; CDR3 DNA: TGTGCCAGCAGCTCCCCGGGACAGATTATCGAGCAGTACTTC
D gene: TRBD2; clone size: few; J gene: TRBJ2-5; CDR3 length: 14; V gene: TRBV6-5; CDR3 protein: CASSYGTTRETQYF; CDR3 DNA: TGTGCCAGCAGTTACGGGACTACAAGAGAGACCCAGTACTTC
D gene: NA; clone size: NA; J gene: TRBJ2-7; CDR3 length: 13; V gene: TRBV6-5; CDR3 protein: CASRDRVWVEQYF; CDR3 DNA: TGTGCCAGCCGAGACAGAGTATGGGTTGAGCAGTACTTC
D gene: NA; clone size: NA; J gene: TRBJ1-4; CDR3 length: 13; V gene: TRBV5-1; CDR3 protein: CASSLGRDLKLFF; CDR3 DNA: TGCGCCAGCAGCTTGGGCAGGGATCTCAAACTGTTTTTT
D gene: NA; clone size: NA; J gene: TRBJ2-7; CDR3 length: 12; V gene: TRBV5-1; CDR3 protein: CASSFSSYEQYF; CDR3 DNA: TGCGCCAGCAGCTTCTCCTCCTACGAGCAGTACTTC
D gene: NA; clone size: NA; J gene: TRBJ2-7; CDR3 length: 13; V gene: TRBV7-2; CDR3 protein: CASSPRVGWEQYF; CDR3 DNA: TGTGCCAGCAGCCCCCGTGTGGGCTGGGAGCAGTACTTC
D gene: NA; clone size: NA; J gene: TRBJ1-3; CDR3 length: 17; V gene: TRBV14; CDR3 protein: CASSNYREAGPGNTIYF; CDR3 DNA: TGTGCCAGCAGCAACTACCGGGAAGCCGGCCCTGGAAACACCATATATTTT
D gene: NA; clone size: NA; J gene: TRBJ1-1; CDR3 length: 15; V gene: TRBV4-2; CDR3 protein: CASSPLNGGQTEAFF; CDR3 DNA: TGTGCCAGCAGCCCATTAAACGGGGGGCAAACTGAAGCTTTCTTT
D gene: NA; clone size: NA; J gene: TRBJ1-2; CDR3 length: 18; V gene: TRBV29-1; CDR3 protein: CSVDAPLKSLGSNYGYTF; CDR3 DNA: TGCAGCGTTGACGCGCCACTCAAATCCTTGGGCAGCAACTATGGCTACACCTTC
D gene: TRBD2; clone size: NA; J gene: TRBJ2-1; CDR3 length: 15; V gene: TRBV15; CDR3 protein: CATSRDGGSDYEQFF; CDR3 DNA: TGTGCCACCAGCAGAGATGGCGGGAGTGACTATGAGCAGTTCTTC
D gene: NA; clone size: NA; J gene: TRBJ1-3; CDR3 length: 11; V gene: TRBV29-1; CDR3 protein: CSVGQGNTIYF; CDR3 DNA: TGCAGCGTAGGACAAGGAAACACCATATATTTT
D gene: TRBD2; clone size: NA; J gene: TRBJ2-7; CDR3 length: 17; V gene: TRBV4-1; CDR3 protein: CASSLGDRSRGSYEQYF; CDR3 DNA: TGCGCCAGCAGCCTCGGTGACCGCTCGCGGGGGTCCTACGAGCAGTACTTC
D gene: NA; clone size: NA; J gene: TRBJ1-6; CDR3 length: 17; V gene: TRBV5-1; CDR3 protein: CASSLAGRSSYNSPLHF; CDR3 DNA: TGCGCCAGCAGCTTGGCGGGTAGGAGCTCCTATAATTCACCCCTCCACTTT
D gene: TRBD2; clone size: few; J gene: TRBJ2-2; CDR3 length: 18; V gene: TRBV7-6; CDR3 protein: CASSRLSRGGPNTGELFF; CDR3 DNA: TGTGCCAGCAGCCGACTATCGCGGGGAGGGCCGAACACCGGGGAGCTGTTTTTT
D gene: NA; clone size: NA; J gene: TRBJ1-1; CDR3 length: 12; V gene: TRBV6-9; CDR3 protein: CANPITNTEAFF; CDR3 DNA: TGTGCCAACCCTATTACGAACACTGAAGCTTTCTTT
D gene: NA; clone size: NA; J gene: TRBJ1-5; CDR3 length: 15; V gene: TRBV4-1; CDR3 protein: CASSQIVSSNQPQHF; CDR3 DNA: TGCGCCAGCAGCCAAATAGTTTCTAGCAATCAGCCCCAGCATTTT
D gene: NA; clone size: NA; J gene: TRBJ1-4; CDR3 length: 15; V gene: TRBV4-1; CDR3 protein: CASSQDGNSWEKLFF; CDR3 DNA: TGCGCCAGCAGCCAAGACGGAAATAGCTGGGAAAAACTGTTTTTT
D gene: NA; clone size: NA; J gene: TRBJ2-5; CDR3 length: 15; V gene: TRBV5-1; CDR3 protein: CASSSNLGAQETQYF; CDR3 DNA: TGCGCCAGCAGCTCAAATCTGGGAGCACAAGAGACCCAGTACTTC
D gene: NA; clone size: once; J gene: TRBJ1-5; CDR3 length: 16; V gene: TRBV28; CDR3 protein: CASSFRTESGNQPQHF; CDR3 DNA: TGTGCCAGCAGTTTCCGGACAGAATCCGGCAATCAGCCCCAGCATTTT
D gene: TRBD2; clone size: NA; J gene: TRBJ2-1; CDR3 length: 16; V gene: TRBV15; CDR3 protein: CATSRVRLAGTGEQFF; CDR3 DNA: TGTGCCACCAGCAGAGTCCGACTAGCGGGAACGGGTGAGCAGTTCTTC
D gene: NA; clone size: few; J gene: TRBJ2-7; CDR3 length: 15; V gene: TRBV7-8; CDR3 protein: CASSLARTPQSEQYF; CDR3 DNA: TGTGCCAGCAGCTTAGCCAGGACTCCCCAGTCCGAGCAGTACTTC
D gene: NA; clone size: NA; J gene: TRBJ2-1; CDR3 length: 13; V gene: TRBV11-2; CDR3 protein: CASTWTAYNEQFF; CDR3 DNA: TGTGCCAGCACCTGGACTGCATACAATGAGCAGTTCTTC
D gene: NA; clone size: NA; J gene: TRBJ2-1; CDR3 length: 15; V gene: TRBV28; CDR3 protein: CASSYSGKSYNEQFF; CDR3 DNA: TGTGCCAGCAGTTACTCAGGGAAGTCCTACAATGAGCAGTTCTTC
D gene: NA; clone size: NA; J gene: TRBJ2-5; CDR3 length: 15; V gene: TRBV2; CDR3 protein: CASSDGASHAETQYF; CDR3 DNA: TGTGCCAGCAGTGATGGGGCGTCCCACGCGGAGACCCAGTACTTC
D gene: NA; clone size: NA; J gene: TRBJ1-5; CDR3 length: 16; V gene: TRBV6-1; CDR3 protein: CASSEGSARYERPQHF; CDR3 DNA: TGTGCCAGCAGTGAAGGGAGTGCACGGTACGAACGGCCCCAGCATTTT
D gene: TRBD1; clone size: NA; J gene: TRBJ2-7; CDR3 length: 15; V gene: TRBV4-3; CDR3 protein: CASSQDPGQGNEQYF; CDR3 DNA: TGCGCCAGCAGCCAAGATCCGGGACAGGGGAACGAGCAGTACTTC
D gene: TRBD1; clone size: NA; J gene: TRBJ1-3; CDR3 length: 15; V gene: TRBV7-9; CDR3 protein: CASSLQGASGNTIYF; CDR3 DNA: TGTGCCAGCAGCTTACAGGGGGCCAGTGGAAACACCATATATTTT
D gene: TRBD2; clone size: NA; J gene: TRBJ2-3; CDR3 length: 15; V gene: TRBV29-1; CDR3 protein: CSVVRLAGVADTQYF; CDR3 DNA: TGCAGCGTTGTCCGACTAGCGGGAGTGGCAGATACGCAGTATTTT
D gene: TRBD1; clone size: NA; J gene: TRBJ2-1; CDR3 length: 15; V gene: TRBV6-6; CDR3 protein: CASSHGQASYNEQFF; CDR3 DNA: TGTGCCAGCAGCCACGGACAGGCTTCCTACAATGAGCAGTTCTTC
D gene: NA; clone size: NA; J gene: TRBJ2-7; CDR3 length: 14; V gene: TRBV4-3; CDR3 protein: CASSQDHYGYEQYF; CDR3 DNA: TGCGCCAGCAGCCAAGACCACTATGGATACGAGCAGTACTTC